This T cell receptor beta chain was found in a study of blood T cell repertoires in COVID-19. Authors' data handling: Reference gene primers were amplified, and this amplification served to estimate nucleated cell counts. Sequencing was performed with immunoSEQ multiplex PCR; in TCRdb, only in-frame clones are kept and a portion is missing. The V and J calls and clone size are taken from that table; D and trimming were inferred from the DNA. The profile shows fewer than 400,000 clones, approximately 89% of them singletons. The count of this clone is one. The sample consisted of PBMCs or T cells enriched from blood (not recorded which). The clonotype was recovered from a woman aged 30 to 39 who had recovered from COVID-19.

The CDR3, as DNA: TGTGCCAGCAGCTTAGAGATGGGAGTGGGAACTGAAGCTTTCTTT. It encodes CASSLEMGVGTEAFF. The chain links TRBV7-2 to TRBJ1-1; D is uncertain. The CDR3 has 15 residues. Trimming pared 1 base from V and 5 bases from J, leaving 14 bases between. The germline CDR1 and CDR2 sequences are SGHTA and FQGNSA.